Following are 26 T cell receptor beta chains from one sample sequenced in a study of control samples from healthy donors and cancer patients. Profiled with immunoSEQ multiplex PCR; TCRdb holds only in-frame clones, not every one. The profile shows 88,000 or so clones, around 94% of them singletons. The sequenced sample consisted of blood. These receptors originate from a woman aged 18-29 years in good health.

CDR3 region: CASSLRRLGGETQYF. CDR3 coding DNA: TGTGCCAGCAGCTTACGTCGACTAGGGGGTGAGACCCAGTACTTC. This chain uses TRBV5-6 with TRBJ2-5; the D gene could be TRBD1 or TRBD2 (6 bases each). The CDR3 has 15 residues. Germline V gene lookup returns CDR1 SGHDT and CDR2 YYEEEE. Trimming took off 2 bases at V and 5 bases at J, with 16 bases between the two ends.

CDR3 loop: CASSSVGQGVGGYTF. The CDR3 nucleotides read TGTGCCAGCAGCTCGGTGGGACAGGGAGTAGGAGGCTACACCTTC. This rearrangement joins TRBV5-6 to TRBJ1-2, with TRBD1 identical over 9 bases. V trimming: 3 bases; J trimming: 8 bases; junction bases outside the gene matches: 11. Germline V gives CDR1 SGHDT, CDR2 YYEEEE. This CDR3 is built from 15 residues.

The chain uses TRBV29-1 and TRBJ2-6; D is uncertain. Germline V lookup: CDR1 SQVTM, CDR2 ANQGSEA. Trimming cost V 4 bases and J 0 bases, with 22 bases left between them. The CDR3 runs 19 residues. CDR3 sequence: CSVVVRGRRLGSGANVLTF. CDR3 in DNA: TGCAGCGTTGTAGTACGTGGAAGAAGATTGGGCTCTGGGGCCAACGTCCTGACTTTC.

The chain recombines TRBV19 with TRBJ1-2; TRBD1 is a possible D gene (5 bases). Germline lookup yields CDR1 LNHDA and CDR2 SQIVND (reference sequence). V lost 3 bases and J lost 7, with 12 bases in between. The CDR3 is 13 amino acids. The DNA of the CDR3 is TGTGCCAGTAGTATCGAACTTACAGGTGGCTACACCTTC. This encodes CASSIELTGGYTF.

The chain combines TRBV28 with TRBJ2-7; TRBD1 matches 9 bases. This CDR3 comprises 16 residues. Germline V gives CDR1 MDHEN, CDR2 SYDVKM. J lost 2 bases, V lost 6 bases, and 11 bases had no gene match. The CDR3 spells CASRGKPGTGTYEQYF. The CDR3 region has the DNA TGTGCCAGCAGGGGGAAACCCGGGACAGGGACCTACGAGCAGTACTTC.

This clone was seen once. The rearrangement links TRBV6-5 to TRBJ1-2; a possible D gene is TRBD1 (6 bases). V was clipped by 2 bases and J by 1 base, with 11 bases between them. The length of the CDR3 is 15 residues. The germline gives CDR1 MNHEY, CDR2 SVGAGI. The CDR3 DNA reads TGTGCCAGCAGTTACCGGAACAGGGTTAACTATGGCTACACCTTC. This translates into CASSYRNRVNYGYTF.

This clone was observed once. V gene TRBV5-6 combines with J gene TRBJ2-7; D might be TRBD2 (6 bases). CDR3 length: 15 amino acids. V lost 4 bases and J lost 4, with 18 bases in between. Germline CDR1 SGHDT, CDR2 YYEEEE. CDR3 coding DNA: TGTGCCAGCAGCCGGAGGTCCGGGAGAACTTACGAGCAGTACTTC. It codes for CASSRRSGRTYEQYF.

The J gene is TRBJ2-7, the V gene TRBV28; D unclear. The CDR3 consists of 10 residues. From germline, CDR1 is MDHEN and CDR2 SYDVKM. With 7 bases removed from V and 1 base from J, the gap between germline ends came to 2 bases. The DNA of the CDR3 is TGTGCCAGCAAGTCCTACGAGCAGTACTTC. This codes for CASKSYEQYF. Full variable domain (outside the CDR3, taken from reference TRBV28 and TRBJ2-7): DVKVTQSSRYLVKRTGEKVFLECVQDMDHENMFWYRQDPGLGLRLIYFSYDVKMKEKGDIPEGYSVSREKKERFSLILESASTNQTSMYLCASKSYEQYFGPGTRLTVT.

The chain uses TRBV28 and TRBJ1-1, with no clear D. The V gene's germline CDR1 is MDHEN and CDR2 SYDVKM. Trimming pared 8 bases from V and 8 bases from J, leaving 21 bases between. The CDR3 loop spans 14 amino acids. The chain's CDR3 is CASSKMQPPPEAFF. CDR3 bases: TGTGCCAGCTCCAAAATGCAGCCACCTCCCGAAGCTTTCTTT.

The rearrangement links TRBV19 to TRBJ2-7; maybe TRBD2 (6 bases). The CDR3 contains 16 residues. CDR1 is LNHDA, CDR2 SQIVND, per germline (reference sequence). V was shortened by 5 bases and J by 2 bases, with 19 bases between the two germline ends. This chain's CDR3 is CASSASGGGQTYEQYF. CDR3 nucleotide sequence: TGTGCCAGTAGTGCCTCCGGGGGTGGGCAAACCTACGAGCAGTACTTC.

The chain has TRBV19 and TRBJ2-3; 10 bases line up with TRBD2. Germline assignment: CDR1 LNHDA and CDR2 SQIVND (reference sequence). After removal of 3 bases from V and 0 bases from J, the junction contained 3 bases not matched to a gene. CDR3 length: 16 amino acids. DNA for the CDR3: TGTGCCAGTAGTATGGGACTAGCGAGGAGCACAGATACGCAGTATTTT. It codes for CASSMGLARSTDTQYF.

The rearrangement links TRBV9 to TRBJ2-5; TRBD2 matches at 9 bases. Germline lookup yields CDR1 SGDLS and CDR2 YYNGEE. V lost 0 bases and J lost 1; bases outside the gene matches: 4. The CDR3 is made up of 16 amino acids. The CDR3 sequence: CASSVGLAGTQETQYF. CDR3 in DNA: TGTGCCAGCAGCGTAGGTCTAGCGGGGACCCAAGAGACCCAGTACTTC.

The rearrangement links TRBV5-1 to TRBJ1-5, with a weak D call TRBD1 (6 bases). Trimming removed 5 bases at V and 4 bases at J, with 13 bases between. The germline V gene has CDR1 SGHRS and CDR2 YFSETQ. This CDR3 is 14 amino acids long. The CDR3 protein is CASSGRGTNQPQHF. In DNA, the CDR3 is TGCGCCAGCAGTGGCAGGGGCACAAATCAGCCCCAGCATTTT.

The gene calls are TRBV7-2 and TRBJ2-4; tentative D call: TRBD1 (5 bases). The V gene lost 2 bases and the J gene lost 5 bases, with 13 bases spanning the gap. The CDR3 contains 15 residues. Germline V gene data show CDR1 as SGHTA and CDR2 as FQGNSA. CDR3 region: CASSLNQGPQNIQYF. The CDR3 coding sequence is TGTGCCAGCAGCTTAAACCAGGGCCCCCAAAACATTCAGTACTTC.

This clone was counted a single time. The chain is built from TRBV28 and TRBJ1-2; D is unclear. CDR1 and CDR2 from the germline V gene are MDHEN and SYDVKM. V lost 4 bases, J lost 3 bases, and 9 bases lay in between. The CDR3 sequence is 13 residues long. The CDR3 DNA follows: TGTGCCAGCAGTTGGGTGCCGGACTATGGCTACACCTTC. This encodes CASSWVPDYGYTF.

For this clone: At the DNA level, this CDR3 is encoded by other sequences in the same sample as well. The chain carries TRBV5-3 and TRBJ1-2; possibly TRBD1 for D (6 bases). Being an ORF, TRBV5-3 has a function that is uncertain. The CDR3 length is 17 residues. Trimming removed 0 bases at V and 7 bases at J, with 22 bases between. Written as DNA, the CDR3 is TGTGCCAGAAGCTTGGTGGGGACAAATAAACTAGGGGGTGGCTACACCTTC. Protein: CARSLVGTNKLGGGYTF.

V gene TRBV21-1 combines with J gene TRBJ2-3; TRBD1 was called by the table and not checked on the DNA. TRBV21-1 is given as a pseudogene. The CDR3 runs 16 residues. The CDR3 sequence is CASSPLGDRRTDTQYF. For the CDR3, the DNA is TGTGCCAGCAGCCCCTTAGGGGACAGAAGGACAGATACGCAGTATTTT.

The chain employs TRBV5-1 and TRBJ2-1; D not certain. V was pared by 6 bases and J by 15 bases, with 16 bases between. The CDR3 runs to 11 residues. Germline V gene lookup returns CDR1 SGHRS and CDR2 YFSETQ. This CDR3 is CASNGPGGLFF. For the CDR3, the DNA is TGCGCCAGCAACGGACCCGGCGGCCTGTTCTTC.

V is TRBV19 and J is TRBJ1-2; 10 nucleotides line up with TRBD1. Germline V gene lookup returns CDR1 LNHDA and CDR2 SQIVND (reference sequence). V lost 4 bases, J lost 2 bases, and 4 bases stayed unmatched. This CDR3 has 15 residues. CDR3 residues: CASSTRDRGNYGYTF. CDR3 nucleotides: TGTGCCAGTAGTACGCGGGACAGGGGAAACTATGGCTACACCTTC. Supplemented by reference TRBV19 and TRBJ1-2, the full variable domain reads DGGITQSPKYLFRKEGQNVTLSCEQNLNHDAMYWYRQDPGQGLRLIYYSQIVNDFQKGDIAEGYSVSREKKESFPLTVTSAQKNPTAFYLCASSTRDRGNYGYTFGSGTRLTVV.

V gene TRBV27 combines with J gene TRBJ1-1; D gene uncertain. Germline CDR1 is MNHEY and CDR2 is SMNVEV (reference sequence). V lost 6 bases, J lost 0 bases, and 8 bases lay in between. This CDR3 comprises 13 residues. CDR3 coding DNA: TGTGCCAGCAGGAATAGGCTGAACACTGAAGCTTTCTTT. Its translation: CASRNRLNTEAFF.

This clone was picked up one time. V and J are TRBV4-3 and TRBJ2-1; 8 bases line up with TRBD2. The ends lost 5 bases at V and 8 bases at J; junction bases unmatched: 8. CDR3 length: 14 amino acids. Germline V lookup: CDR1 LGHNA, CDR2 YSLEER. CDR3: CASSTGTSNDEQFF. The CDR3 DNA is TGCGCCAGCAGCACCGGGACTAGTAATGATGAGCAGTTCTTC.

This clone came up once. The chain uses TRBV18 and TRBJ2-1; D uncertain. The CDR3 sequence is 14 residues long. Germline assignment: CDR1 KGHSH and CDR2 LQKENI. V was trimmed by 0 bases and J by 5 bases, leaving 8 bases between them. The CDR3 loop reads CASSPPTPHNEQFF. CDR3 nucleotide sequence: TGTGCCAGCTCACCACCGACGCCCCACAATGAGCAGTTCTTC.

The chain joins TRBV5-6 to TRBJ2-7; 9 bases fit TRBD1. CDR1 and CDR2 from the germline V gene are SGHDT and YYEEEE. The CDR3 length is 14 residues. V gave up 4 bases and J gave up 3 bases; unmatched junction bases: 5. CDR3 amino acids: CASSRTGQGYEQYF. CDR3 DNA sequence: TGTGCCAGCAGCAGGACGGGACAGGGCTACGAGCAGTACTTC.

This clone has just one count. The V call is TRBV7-9, the J call TRBJ2-1; D unclear. In germline, CDR1 is SEHNR, CDR2 FQNEAQ (reference sequence). The CDR3 is 16 residues long. Trimming removed 2 bases from V and 7 bases from J, with 18 bases in between. CDR3 amino acids: CASSLWLLPLRNEQFF. The CDR3 nucleotides read TGTGCCAGCAGCTTATGGTTACTACCCCTTAGGAATGAGCAGTTCTTC.

J is TRBJ1-4 and V is TRBV3-1 (or the pseudogene TRBV3-2); D not certain. The germline gives CDR1 LGHDT, CDR2 YNNKEL (reference sequence). V was clipped by 2 bases and J by 0 bases, with 4 bases between them. This CDR3 comprises 14 residues. The CDR3 loop is CASSQYATNEKLFF. CDR3 coding DNA: TGTGCCAGCAGCCAATATGCAACTAATGAAAAACTGTTTTTT.

The gene calls are TRBV28 and TRBJ2-7; 7 bases map to TRBD2. Germline CDR1 MDHEN, CDR2 SYDVKM. After removal of 3 bases from V and 1 base from J, the junction contained 6 bases not matched to a gene. This CDR3 has 15 residues. CDR3 sequence reads: CASSLSTSPSYEQYF. The CDR3 DNA follows: TGTGCCAGCAGTTTGTCGACTAGCCCTTCCTACGAGCAGTACTTC.